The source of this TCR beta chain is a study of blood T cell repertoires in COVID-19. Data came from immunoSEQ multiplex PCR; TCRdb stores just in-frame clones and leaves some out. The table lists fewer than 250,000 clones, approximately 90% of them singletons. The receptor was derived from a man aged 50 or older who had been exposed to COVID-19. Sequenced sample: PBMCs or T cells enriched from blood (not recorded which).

As DNA, the CDR3 is TGTGCCACCAGTGATTCAGGGACAGGGGGCCAAGAGACCCAGTACTTC. This translates into CATSDSGTGGQETQYF. This chain connects TRBV24-1 to TRBJ2-5; TRBD1 aligns across 11 bases. Germline CDR1 KGHDR, CDR2 SFDVKD. V was pared by 2 bases and J by 1 base, with 2 bases of the junction left unmatched. The CDR3 is 16 residues long.